This TCR beta chain came from a study of T cells in localized non-small cell lung cancer. Between the trimmed V and J ends, which lost 6 bases and 4 bases, there was a span of 19 bases. The CDR3 spans 16 residues. Germline values: CDR1 MDHEN, CDR2 SYDVKM. TCRdb's table, derived via immunoSEQ multiplex PCR, lists solely in-frame clones and lacks some. The table includes 78,000 or so clones, just under 85% detected once. Overall study results and limits: Turning up in adjacent lung were a median roughly 62 of the top 100 tumor clones.

This clone was counted a single time. Its antigen is still unknown. The source material was peripheral blood, sampled before any cancer treatment. The clonotype comes from a man between 40 and 69 years old with stage I lung adenocarcinoma. V usage is TRBV28 and J usage is TRBJ2-1, with D maybe TRBD1 (5 bases). The CDR3 protein is CASRGYSGNEYNEQFF. The CDR3, as DNA: TGTGCCAGCAGGGGTTATTCAGGGAATGAATACAATGAGCAGTTCTTC.